This passage covers 21 T cell receptor beta chains from one sample sequenced in a study of beta chain features in type 1 diabetes. General observations from the study: Significant though moderate, a shortening of TCRB CDR3s appeared in all four CD4+ subsets of Type 1 diabetes patients.

Sequencing targeted expressed TCRB transcripts, as all isolated RNA had been reverse transcribed. The table came from immunoSEQ multiplex PCR; TCRdb's copy has only in-frame clones and leaves some out. Found here are nearly 350,000 clones, approximately 9.7% of them singletons; the top ten hold around 1%. For these TCRs, the target antigens are not known. Sequencing used central memory CD4+ T cells from blood. All receptors derive from a man under 40 with type 1 diabetes.

The rearrangement joins TRBV6-5 to TRBJ1-3, with a tentative D call TRBD1 (5 bases). This CDR3 region has 16 residues. Germline CDR1 reads MNHEY; CDR2 reads SVGAGI. Trimming took 2 bases from V and 0 from J, leaving 11 bases between them. CDR3 loop: CASSYPGGGSGNTIYF. The CDR3 nucleotides read TGTGCCAGCAGTTACCCGGGTGGGGGCTCTGGAAACACCATATATTTT.

Worth noting for this clone: This same CDR3 is encoded by further DNA sequences in the sample. The V gene is TRBV18, the J gene TRBJ1-5, with D tentatively TRBD1 (5 bases). V was shortened by 2 bases and J by 4 bases, with 6 bases between the two germline ends. Germline loops: CDR1 KGHSH, CDR2 LQKENI. The CDR3 is 13 amino acids. The CDR3 protein is CASSPEGNQPQHF. DNA of the CDR3: TGTGCCAGCTCACCAGAGGGGAATCAGCCCCAGCATTTT.

This clone was recorded a few times. V and J are TRBV7-9 and TRBJ1-6; 8 bases fit TRBD1. CDR3 size: 14 residues. Germline CDR1 SEHNR, CDR2 FQNEAQ (reference sequence). Trimming at V came to 3 bases and at J to 9 bases, leaving 4 bases not matched to a gene. The CDR3 sequence: CASSFGQGSSPLHF. The DNA of the CDR3 is TGTGCCAGCAGCTTCGGACAGGGAAGTTCACCCCTCCACTTT.

This sequence joins TRBV2 and TRBJ1-3; D gene ambiguous. V dropped 3 bases and J dropped 0 bases, with 9 bases sitting between them. Germline loops: CDR1 SNHLY, CDR2 FYNNEI. The CDR3 consists of 15 residues. CDR3 bases: TGTGCCAGCAGTGATCAGGCAAGCTCTGGAAACACCATATATTTT. This codes for CASSDQASSGNTIYF.

The chain couples TRBV5-4 to TRBJ2-1, with TRBD2 matching over 14 bases. The trim removed 5 bases at V and 9 bases at J, leaving 22 bases unmatched. The germline V gene has CDR1 SGHNT and CDR2 YYREEE (reference sequence). The CDR3 runs to 20 residues. The CDR3 bases are TGTGCCAGCAGTCCTAGGACTAGCGGGGGGCCCCCTACATCTGATGGTGAGCAGTTCTTC. It encodes CASSPRTSGGPPTSDGEQFF.

The chain is built from TRBV7-2 and TRBJ1-2; tentatively, D is TRBD1 (6 bases). V was cut by 7 bases and J by 2 bases, with 17 bases left in between. Germline V gives CDR1 SGHTA, CDR2 FQGNSA. The CDR3 spans 15 residues. In nucleotides, the CDR3 is TGTGCCAGCACCATTCGCGGGGGGGCCAACTATGGCTACACCTTC. It codes for CASTIRGGANYGYTF.

This clone was seen only a few times. The chain recombines TRBV25-1 with TRBJ1-1, with D tentatively TRBD1 (5 bases). The CDR3 spans 12 residues. Germline lookup yields CDR1 MGHDK and CDR2 SYGVNS. The V gene lost 3 bases and the J gene lost 5 bases, with 7 bases spanning the gap. CDR3 nucleotide sequence: TGTGCCAGCAGTGAGACAGCGACTGAAGCTTTCTTT. This codes for CASSETATEAFF.

The V call is TRBV11-2, the J call TRBJ2-2; D is unclear. The CDR3 length is 16 residues. Trimming took 1 base from V and 2 from J, leaving 11 bases between them. Germline loops: CDR1 SGHAT, CDR2 FQNNGV. The chain's CDR3 is CASSLGPWGNTGELFF. In DNA form, the CDR3 reads TGTGCCAGCAGCTTAGGTCCTTGGGGAAACACCGGGGAGCTGTTTTTT.

This clone showed up just a few times. This chain links TRBV7-9 with TRBJ1-2; D perhaps matches TRBD1 (5 bases). The CDR3 is 13 amino acids. Germline CDR1 SEHNR, CDR2 FQNEAQ (reference sequence). Trimming pared 1 base from V and 7 bases from J, leaving 10 bases between. CDR3 region: CASSLGRDGGYTF. DNA for the CDR3: TGTGCCAGCAGCTTAGGCAGGGACGGTGGCTACACCTTC. The variable domain in full, with the rest retrieved from reference TRBV7-9 and TRBJ1-2, is DTGVSQNPRHKITKRGQNVTFRCDPISEHNRLYWYRQTLGQGPEFLTYFQNEAQLEKSRLLSDRFSAERPKGSFSTLEIQRTEQGDSAMYLCASSLGRDGGYTFGSGTRLTVV.

Only a few counts were recorded for this clone. The rearrangement links TRBV5-5 to TRBJ1-5; D gene ambiguous. Germline V gives CDR1 SGHKS, CDR2 YYEKEE (reference sequence). V was cut by 3 bases and J by 0 bases, with 7 bases left in between. This CDR3 has 14 amino acids. CDR3 sequence reads: CASSWEGSNQPQHF. The CDR3 nucleotides read TGTGCCAGCAGCTGGGAGGGTAGCAATCAGCCCCAGCATTTT.

The chain employs TRBV7-2 and TRBJ2-6, with D perhaps matching TRBD1 or TRBD2 (7 bases each). Germline V CDR1 and CDR2: SGHTA, FQGNSA. Deletions cut 2 bases from V and 0 bases from J, with 17 bases between. This CDR3 region has 19 residues. This CDR3 is CASSLSTGDYSSGANVLTF. The CDR3 nucleotides are TGTGCCAGCAGCTTATCCACAGGGGACTATAGCTCTGGGGCCAACGTCCTGACTTTC.

The V and J genes are TRBV7-9 and TRBJ1-1, with D tentatively TRBD1 (6 bases). The CDR3 covers 14 residues. The ends were cut back, 3 bases at V and 5 bases at J, with 13 bases in the middle. The germline gives CDR1 SEHNR, CDR2 FQNEAQ (reference sequence). The CDR3, as DNA: TGTGCCAGCAGCTTTGCAGGGGCAAGGACTGAAGCTTTCTTT. This codes for CASSFAGARTEAFF.

This chain connects TRBV27 to TRBJ1-2; D possibly corresponds to TRBD1 (6 bases). Germline assignment: CDR1 MNHEY and CDR2 SMNVEV (reference sequence). V was trimmed by 7 bases and J by 5 bases, leaving 23 bases between them. The CDR3 has 16 residues. CDR3 nucleotide sequence: TGTGCCAGCACTCCCCAAGGAGCGGACAGCCTTTATGGCTACACCTTC. Translated: CASTPQGADSLYGYTF.

This clone was observed many times. This sequence joins TRBV4-3 and TRBJ2-4; weak D call: TRBD2 (6 bases). Looked up from germline, CDR1 is LGHNA and CDR2 is YSLEER. The CDR3 consists of 17 residues. Trimming took off 4 bases at V and 2 bases at J, with 18 bases between the two ends. CDR3 protein: CASSPIGSGGSKNIQYF. In DNA form, the CDR3 reads TGCGCCAGCAGCCCAATTGGGTCCGGGGGTTCCAAAAACATTCAGTACTTC.

At least ten counts were recorded for this clone. CDR3: CASSLQGASGNTIYF. As DNA, the CDR3 is TGTGCCAGCAGTCTACAGGGGGCCTCTGGAAACACCATATATTTT. J is TRBJ1-3 and V is TRBV11-2, with 9 bases aligning to TRBD1. The CDR3 runs 15 residues. V shed 6 bases, J shed 0 bases, and the junction held 3 bases outside the gene matches. The germline CDR1 and CDR2 sequences are SGHAT and FQNNGV.

V and J are TRBV19 and TRBJ1-2, with a weak D call TRBD1 (5 bases). The CDR3 totals 14 residues. Trimming removed 7 bases at V and 8 bases at J, with 20 bases between. Germline CDR1 LNHDA, CDR2 SQIVND (reference sequence). CDR3 coding DNA: TGTGCCAGTACCGGGACCGTAATGCTCGGGGGCTACACCTTC. Translation: CASTGTVMLGGYTF.

Many counts were recorded for this clone. The V and J genes are TRBV7-2 and TRBJ2-5; D is possibly TRBD1 or TRBD2 (5 bases each). V gave up 7 bases and J gave up 1 base, with 16 bases separating them. The CDR3 is made up of 15 amino acids. CDR1 and CDR2 (germline): SGHTA, FQGNSA. Here the CDR3 reads CASNPGASFQETQYF. CDR3 bases: TGTGCCAGCAACCCCGGGGCTAGCTTCCAAGAGACCCAGTACTTC. The complete variable domain, with remaining parts taken from reference TRBV7-2 and TRBJ2-5, reads GAGVSQSPSNKVTEKGKDVELRCDPISGHTALYWYRQSLGQGLEFLIYFQGNSAPDKSGLPSDRFSAERTGGSVSTLTIQRTQQEDSAVYLCASNPGASFQETQYFGPGTRLLVL.

This clone was seen at least ten times. The chain combines TRBV4-3 with TRBJ1-2; no reliable D call. V was pared by 0 bases and J by 4 bases, with 15 bases between. The V gene's germline CDR1 is LGHNA and CDR2 YSLEER. The CDR3 runs 16 residues. CDR3 nucleotide sequence: TGCGCCAGCAGCCAAGACGGGAGGGAACCCGTCTATGGCTACACCTTC. Amino acid sequence: CASSQDGREPVYGYTF.

This clone came up a few times. V and J are TRBV10-3 and TRBJ1-3; TRBD1 might be the D (5 bases). Germline assignment: CDR1 ENHRY and CDR2 SYGVKD. V was cut by 9 bases and J by 2 bases, with 11 bases left in between. The CDR3 totals 13 residues. The CDR3, as DNA: TGTGCCATTGCGGACAAGGCTGGAAACACCATATATTTT. It is translated as CAIADKAGNTIYF.

This clone was observed a handful of times. The chain uses TRBV19 and TRBJ2-7; TRBD1 aligns across 9 bases. The V gene end was trimmed by 5 bases and the J gene end by 3 bases; junction bases not matched to a gene: 5. This CDR3 contains 14 residues. Per germline, CDR1 LNHDA and CDR2 SQIVND (reference sequence). The CDR3 DNA is TGTGCCAGTAGTCGGACAGGGGCGATCTACGAGCAGTACTTC. This translates into CASSRTGAIYEQYF.

The rearrangement uses TRBV4-3 and TRBJ1-1, with D unclear. Trimming left V 1 base short and J 1 base short, with 7 bases between. Looked up from germline, CDR1 is LGHNA and CDR2 is YSLEER. This CDR3 is built from 14 residues. Here the CDR3 reads CASSQAYRNTEAFF. In DNA, the CDR3 is TGCGCCAGCAGCCAAGCATACCGGAACACTGAAGCTTTCTTT.